This T cell receptor (beta chain) originates from a study of T-cell reconstitution after alpha-beta-depleted transplantation in children. The CDR3 sequence is 15 residues long. Study results and caveats: By about two months after transplant, alpha-beta T cells reportedly arose from several hundred graft clones that had expanded. Surviving thymic progenitors and recipient T cells were the source of high TCRbeta diversity at day 60 in some patients.

Library preparation (for TCRbeta) was performed with unique molecular identifiers. TCRdb reanalysed the PCR reads using MiXCR and keeps one entry per CDR3 protein. The data contain about 470,000 distinct CDR3 sequences, around two fifths of them singletons. A single count supports this clonotype. Its antigen is not known. The clonotype was recovered from a girl aged 2-10 years with aplastic anemia, due to receive a stem cell transplant. The input for sequencing was PBMCs, taken before TCRalphabeta/CD19-depleted stem cell transplant. The chain uses TRBV21-1 and TRBJ2-5. TRBV21-1 is flagged as a pseudogene. CDR3 DNA sequence: TGTGCCAGCAGCAAAGTTAAGGGTGCAGCAGAGACCCAGTACTTC. Translation: CASSKVKGAAETQYF.